The next 7 T cell receptor beta chains were all read from a single sample in a study of blood T cell repertoires in COVID-19. This table comes from immunoSEQ multiplex PCR, and its TCRdb copy is limited to in-frame clones, with some not included. The sample holds over 200,000 clones; about 76% are singletons and the top ten take about 9.8%. The sequenced sample consisted of PBMCs or T cells enriched from blood (not recorded which). The receptors come from a woman aged 45-65 years with acute COVID-19.

The V call is TRBV7-8, the J call TRBJ1-4, with 7 positions matching TRBD1. CDR3 length: 14 amino acids. V trimming: 5 bases; J trimming: 11 bases; junction bases outside the gene matches: 11. CDR1 is SGHVS, CDR2 FQNEAQ, per germline. The DNA of the CDR3 is TGTGCCAGCAGCCGACAGGGCGACTTCGGCAAACTGTTTTTT. It codes for CASSRQGDFGKLFF.

The chain combines TRBV4-1 with TRBJ2-7, with 8 bases lining up with TRBD2. The length of the CDR3 is 14 residues. Germline CDR1 reads MGHRA; CDR2 reads YSYEKL. J lost 6 bases, V lost 4 bases, and 8 bases had no gene match. CDR3 coding DNA: TGCGCCAGCAGCCCCGGGGGGGGTCTTGGCGAGCAGTACTTC. Its protein is CASSPGGGLGEQYF.

This clone showed up just once. The chain combines TRBV12-3 or TRBV12-4 with TRBJ1-6; perhaps TRBD1 as D (5 bases). This CDR3 contains 13 residues. The V end lost 5 bases, the J end lost 9 bases, and 11 bases lay between the germline ends. The CDR3 protein is CASSLRQFSPLHF. The CDR3 nucleotides read TGTGCCAGCAGTCTCAGACAGTTTTCACCCCTCCACTTT.

V usage is TRBV29-1 and J usage is TRBJ1-1; weak D call: TRBD1 (5 bases). The CDR3 is 14 residues long. The germline CDR1 and CDR2 sequences are SQVTM and ANQGSEA. Trimming took off 0 bases at V and 8 bases at J, with 16 bases between the two ends. DNA for the CDR3: TGCAGCGTTGAAGAAGTCGGGGGGTCGCCGGAAGCTTTCTTT. Protein product: CSVEEVGGSPEAFF.

This chain links TRBV7-2 with TRBJ2-1, with TRBD2 as a possible D gene (6 bases). Trimming took off 0 bases at V and 0 bases at J, with 9 bases between the two ends. Germline CDR1 and CDR2: SGHTA and FQGNSA. The CDR3 is 16 amino acids. The CDR3 region is CASSLAEGSSYNEQFF. The DNA for the CDR3 is TGTGCCAGCAGCTTAGCGGAGGGTTCCTCCTACAATGAGCAGTTCTTC. Looking up the rest from reference TRBV7-2 and TRBJ2-1 gives the full variable domain: GAGVSQSPSNKVTEKGKDVELRCDPISGHTALYWYRQSLGQGLEFLIYFQGNSAPDKSGLPSDRFSAERTGGSVSTLTIQRTQQEDSAVYLCASSLAEGSSYNEQFFGPGTRLTVL.

This clone showed up just a few times. The V gene is TRBV5-4, the J gene TRBJ2-3; TRBD1 matches at 7 bases. Per germline, CDR1 SGHNT and CDR2 YYREEE (reference sequence). J lost 8 bases, V lost 6 bases, and 12 bases had no gene match. This CDR3 has 14 residues. The CDR3 DNA reads TGTGCCAGCACCCTGGACAGGCCCCAGGGTACGCAGTATTTT. Its translation is CASTLDRPQGTQYF.

The chain is built from TRBV12-3 or TRBV12-4 and TRBJ2-7; no definite D call. This CDR3 spans 13 amino acids. The V and J ends lost 6 bases and 3 bases respectively, with 12 bases between them. CDR3 DNA sequence: TGTGCCAGCAGGCGCGACACCGGCTACGAGCAGTACTTC. Translating it yields CASRRDTGYEQYF.